What follows describes a single TCR beta chain. Antigen specificity is unknown. With a constant-region primer, TCR beta cDNA was made from 450 to 550 ng of total RNA. A slightly modified ARM-PCR protocol with three nested multiplex PCR rounds produced these TCR beta libraries. Investigators reported that the first two PCR rounds, at about 11 cycles each, used TRBV1-TRBV30 forward primers with a C-beta reverse primer. Using its own MiXCR run on the multiplex PCR reads, TCRdb lists one record per CDR3 protein. The sample lists about 96,000 distinct CDR3 sequences, about 70% occurring once. This specimen comes from a study of tumor-infiltrating lymphocytes in primary liver carcinoma. Study outcomes and limitations: Significantly larger top-250-clone fractions were found in tumors than in blood (p = 0.039).

The source material, roughly 18-33 mg of unsorted bulk tissue, was used to co-extract RNA and DNA. Surgical resection was used to treat these primary liver carcinoma patients. CDR1 is SGHVS, CDR2 FQNEAQ, per germline. The J segment lost 6 bases and the V segment lost 2 bases, leaving 15 bases of the junction unmatched. CDR3 length: 17 amino acids. This clonotype originated in a man aged 40-55 years with primary liver carcinoma and hepatitis B virus infection. This chain joins TRBV7-8 and TRBJ2-7, with 8 bases matching TRBD2. Sequencing was done on a sample of tumor-adjacent normal liver tissue. DNA of the CDR3: TGTGCCAGCAGCTTATTTCACGGGGGGACTAGGGGGAGCGAGCAGTACTTC. This encodes CASSLFHGGTRGSEQYF.